Below, 8 T cell receptor beta chains from the same sample are listed, as sequenced in a study of T-cell memory formation after mild COVID-19. TCRdb redid the calling of the 5' RACE reads with MiXCR, one entry per CDR3 protein. The sample consists of almost 550,000 distinct CDR3 sequences, 20% of them appearing once. The specimen was PBMCs or a T cell subset sorted from them (not recorded which). These receptors all come from an adult woman who had mild COVID-19 (a few samples of this study predate the infection). Cell type and time point are not known.

The chain recombines TRBV5-1 with TRBJ2-3; D is undetermined. V was trimmed by 7 bases and J by 2 bases, leaving 17 bases between them. CDR1 is SGHRS, CDR2 YFSETQ, per germline. The CDR3 loop spans 15 amino acids. CDR3 protein: CASGREAAVTDTQYF. The CDR3 bases are TGCGCCAGCGGCCGAGAGGCAGCCGTCACAGATACGCAGTATTTT.

The rearrangement links TRBV9 to TRBJ2-7; D is unclear. Looked up from germline, CDR1 is SGDLS and CDR2 is YYNGEE. V was shortened by 0 bases and J by 2 bases, with 9 bases between the two germline ends. CDR3 length: 14 residues. CDR3 protein: CASSVGVLPYEQYF. The CDR3 DNA is TGTGCCAGCAGCGTAGGGGTACTACCCTACGAGCAGTACTTC.

In this sample, this clonotype turned up many times. The rearrangement links TRBV10-3 to TRBJ2-3; 9 bases are shared with TRBD2. Germline V gene data show CDR1 as ENHRY and CDR2 as SYGVKD. The length of the CDR3 is 19 residues. J gave up 1 base and V 0 bases, and 11 bases lay outside the gene matches. The CDR3 DNA follows: TGTGCCATCAGTGAGTCGCTAGCGGGGAACCCCGGGGGCACAGATACGCAGTATTTT. It specifies CAISESLAGNPGGTDTQYF.

In this sample, this clonotype turned up many times. The gene calls are TRBV24-1 and TRBJ2-7, with a tentative D call TRBD2 (6 bases). CDR1 is KGHDR and CDR2 is SFDVKD in the germline V gene. The CDR3 spans 17 residues. V gave up 4 bases and J gave up 5 bases, with 23 bases separating them. The CDR3 loop reads CATSERDSKTFSDEQYF. In DNA, the CDR3 is TGTGCCACCAGTGAGCGGGACTCTAAAACCTTTAGCGACGAGCAGTACTTC.

The CDR3 loop reads CASSRGLAGAVYEQYF. Here the CDR3 DNA reads TGCGCCAGCAGCCGGGGACTAGCGGGAGCCGTATACGAGCAGTACTTC. This chain links TRBV4-3 with TRBJ2-7; the match to TRBD2 covers 14 bases. The germline V gene has CDR1 LGHNA and CDR2 YSLEER. The CDR3 spans 16 residues. Trimming removed 4 bases from V and 4 bases from J; junction bases left unmatched: 6.

Only a few counts were recorded for this clonotype. The V and J genes are TRBV5-6 and TRBJ1-2; D is uncertain. CDR3 size: 12 residues. Germline V gene data show CDR1 as SGHDT and CDR2 as YYEEEE. Trimming pared 1 base from V and 6 bases from J, leaving 7 bases between. CDR3 DNA: TGTGCCAGCAGCTTGAACCAGGATGGCTACACCTTC. Its translation: CASSLNQDGYTF.

The V gene is TRBV7-9, the J gene TRBJ2-5; TRBD1 might be the D (7 bases). V was pared by 5 bases and J by 1 base, with 14 bases between. Germline CDR1 is SEHNR and CDR2 is FQNEAQ (reference sequence). This CDR3 is built from 15 residues. This CDR3 reads CASSQGGGPQETQYF. The CDR3, as DNA: TGTGCCAGCAGCCAAGGAGGGGGCCCCCAAGAGACCCAGTACTTC.

This clonotype was counted only a few times. The chain couples TRBV7-2 to TRBJ1-1; 9 nucleotides match TRBD1. V lost 5 bases, J lost 8 bases, and 6 bases stayed unmatched. Per germline, CDR1 SGHTA and CDR2 FQGNSA. The CDR3 is 13 residues long. This chain's CDR3 is CASSTRTGDEAFF. CDR3 bases: TGTGCCAGCAGCACGAGGACAGGGGACGAAGCTTTCTTT.